This is a list of T cell receptor beta chains from one sample in a study of cytomegalovirus exposure and HLA in healthy donors. Clones were sequenced by immunoSEQ multiplex PCR, and TCRdb holds only the in-frame ones, with some missing. There are about 340,000 clones in the sample; about nine tenths occur only once, and about 0.91% lies in the top ten. The sample consisted of PBMCs. These receptor sequences come from a woman aged 18-30 years in good health and CMV-seronegative. Each CDR3 is given with its conserved first and last residue. A D gene is named only where the DNA matches it firmly.

CDR3aa	v_gene	j_gene	d_gene
CATSRDGPLARQYF	TRBV15	TRBJ2-7	TRBD2
CASSGRGEAFF	TRBV6-5	TRBJ1-1	-
CASSYSGTGPPDTQYF	TRBV6-5	TRBJ2-3	TRBD1
CASSTTGVGEQYF	TRBV18	TRBJ2-7	TRBD1
CASSWDRFGNEKLFF	TRBV27	TRBJ1-4	TRBD1
CASSYSSATGLNIQYF	TRBV6-5	TRBJ2-4	-
CASSYSTSGSYNEQFF	TRBV6-5	TRBJ2-1	TRBD2
CASSPRTGTASNQPQHF	TRBV27	TRBJ1-5	TRBD1
CASSVLSGNTEAFF	TRBV9	TRBJ1-1	-
CASSLGGETGVYEQYF	TRBV5-1	TRBJ2-7	TRBD1
CASSISRPDTYEQYF	TRBV6-5	TRBJ2-7	-
CASRAGSGGGGLYEQYF	TRBV28	TRBJ2-7	TRBD2
CASSYSGGGSYEQYF	TRBV6-5	TRBJ2-7	-
CASSQDGGFRNQPQHF	TRBV4-2	TRBJ1-5	-
CASSPGLAGVDTQYF	TRBV28	TRBJ2-3	TRBD2
CASTGRASEQYF	TRBV2	TRBJ2-7	-
CASSPGTSGRGYTGELFF	TRBV7-2	TRBJ2-2	TRBD2
CASSQGRDTNYEQYF	TRBV4-3	TRBJ2-7	-
CASSPGGAEAFF	TRBV7-3	TRBJ1-1	-
CASSLSSGANVLTF	TRBV27	TRBJ2-6	-